Presented here are 26 T cell receptor beta chains from one specimen sequenced in a study of T cell changes during pregnancy in multiple sclerosis. Sequencing used immunoSEQ multiplex PCR; TCRdb keeps in-frame clones, though not all of them. This table holds under 90,000 clones, about 94% found once. The sequencing used peripheral blood, collected in the second trimester of pregnancy. The origin of the receptors is a female donor in good health, enrolled as a control in a pregnancy study.

The chain combines TRBV10-3 with TRBJ2-1; 10 bases are shared with TRBD1. The CDR3 contains 16 residues. The germline V gene encodes CDR1 ENHRY and CDR2 SYGVKD. The trim removed 9 bases at V and 4 bases at J, leaving 12 bases unmatched. This CDR3 reads CAIRGSGTGVYNEQFF. The CDR3 nucleotides read TGTGCCATTAGGGGATCCGGGACAGGGGTTTACAATGAGCAGTTCTTC.

The rearrangement uses TRBV5-1 and TRBJ2-5, with 12 bases that match TRBD1. Germline V gene data show CDR1 as SGHRS and CDR2 as YFSETQ. With 4 bases clipped from V and 4 bases from J, the junction kept 8 bases outside the gene matches. This CDR3 has 16 amino acids. The CDR3 is CASSVGDRGRLETQYF. CDR3 sequence (DNA): TGCGCCAGCAGCGTTGGGGACAGGGGGCGGTTAGAGACCCAGTACTTC.

V gene TRBV18 combines with J gene TRBJ2-2; TRBD2 matches 13 bases. This CDR3 has 17 residues. V shed 3 bases and J 4 bases; nucleotides not matched to a gene: 5. The germline gives CDR1 KGHSH, CDR2 LQKENI. CDR3 sequence reads: CASSPGLAGAGTGELFF. The CDR3 DNA reads as TGTGCCAGCTCACCTGGACTAGCGGGAGCTGGCACCGGGGAGCTGTTTTTT. The entire variable domain, with the rest obtained from reference TRBV18 and TRBJ2-2, is as follows: NAGVMQNPRHLVRRRGQEARLRCSPMKGHSHVYWYRQLPEEGLKFMVYLQKENIIDESGMPKERFSAEFPKEGPSILRIQQVVRGDSAAYFCASSPGLAGAGTGELFFGEGSRLTVL.

The V and J genes are TRBV9 and TRBJ2-2, with 7 bases lining up with TRBD2. Germline V lookup: CDR1 SGDLS, CDR2 YYNGEE. The CDR3 covers 16 residues. After removal of 4 bases from V and 2 bases from J, the junction contained 8 bases not matched to a gene. The CDR3 DNA is TGTGCCAGCAGCCCGCAAAGCGGGATTAACACCGGGGAGCTGTTTTTT. Translation: CASSPQSGINTGELFF.

The chain uses TRBV2 and TRBJ2-5, with 11 bases lining up with TRBD2. Germline V lookup: CDR1 SNHLY, CDR2 FYNNEI. V shed 4 bases, J shed 2 bases, and the junction held 3 bases outside the gene matches. The CDR3 contains 15 residues. CDR3 sequence: CASSGLAGSQETQYF. The CDR3 DNA reads TGTGCCAGCAGTGGACTAGCGGGAAGTCAAGAGACCCAGTACTTC.

The chain recombines TRBV6-5 with TRBJ2-7, with TRBD1 identical over 8 bases. V lost 0 bases to trimming and J lost 6 bases; unmatched junction nucleotides: 4. CDR1 MNHEY and CDR2 SVGAGI come from the germline V gene. This CDR3 region has 14 residues. The CDR3 loop reads CASSYSQGAGEQYF. The DNA for the CDR3 is TGTGCCAGCAGTTACTCGCAGGGGGCTGGCGAGCAGTACTTC.

The rearrangement joins TRBV5-1 to TRBJ2-7; 10 nucleotides align to TRBD1. CDR1 SGHRS and CDR2 YFSETQ come from the germline V gene. The trim removed 3 bases at V and 2 bases at J, leaving 2 bases unmatched. This CDR3 is built from 14 residues. This CDR3 is CASSSGTGAYEQYF. The CDR3 DNA reads TGCGCCAGCAGCTCAGGGACAGGGGCCTACGAGCAGTACTTC. Complete variable domain (other parts from reference TRBV5-1 and TRBJ2-7): KAGVTQTPRYLIKTRGQQVTLSCSPISGHRSVSWYQQTPGQGLQFLFEYFSETQRNKGNFPGRFSGRQFSNSRSEMNVSTLELGDSALYLCASSSGTGAYEQYFGPGTRLTVT.

This sequence joins TRBV4-1 and TRBJ1-1; D perhaps matches TRBD1 (6 bases). The CDR3 contains 18 residues. Germline lookup yields CDR1 MGHRA and CDR2 YSYEKL. The V end lost 1 base, the J end lost 1 base, and 19 bases lay between the germline ends. Here the CDR3 DNA reads TGCGCCAGCAGCCAAGGGGCCGGAATTGGGGGCCCGAACACTGAAGCTTTCTTT. It yields the protein CASSQGAGIGGPNTEAFF.

This clone is a singleton in its sample. This sequence joins TRBV30 and TRBJ1-3; D perhaps matches TRBD1 (5 bases). This CDR3 has 15 amino acids. The V end was cut by 5 bases, the J end by 9 bases, with 23 bases between. In germline, CDR1 is GTSNPN, CDR2 SVGIG (reference sequence). This CDR3 is CAWAEIGTAGGTIYF. As DNA, the CDR3 is TGTGCCTGGGCCGAAATCGGGACTGCCGGGGGCACCATATATTTT.

This clone showed up just a few times. This chain links TRBV2 with TRBJ1-1; 8 positions match TRBD1. The junction had 1 base not matched to a gene; V was cut back by 4 bases and J by 0 bases. The CDR3 is 14 residues long. Germline V gene lookup returns CDR1 SNHLY and CDR2 FYNNEI. The CDR3 spells CASSAGQVNTEAFF. Written as DNA, the CDR3 is TGTGCCAGCAGTGCGGGACAGGTGAACACTGAAGCTTTCTTT.

This chain connects TRBV5-6 to TRBJ2-1; D call uncertain. CDR3 length: 12 amino acids. Germline CDR1 reads SGHDT; CDR2 reads YYEEEE. V lost 1 base to trimming and J lost 8 bases, with 7 bases between them. CDR3: CASSLIVDEQFF. Written as DNA, the CDR3 is TGTGCCAGCAGCTTGATAGTGGATGAGCAGTTCTTC.

CDR3 amino acids: CASSELQALGAYEQYF. CDR3 DNA sequence: TGTGCCAGCAGTGAATTGCAGGCCCTCGGGGCCTACGAGCAGTACTTC. The chain uses TRBV6-1 and TRBJ2-7, with D maybe TRBD2 (5 bases). V was clipped by 2 bases and J by 2 bases, with 16 bases between them. CDR3 size: 16 residues. CDR1 MNHNS and CDR2 SASEGT come from the germline V gene.

The chain joins TRBV9 to TRBJ2-1; D remains unclear. The CDR3 has 12 amino acids. V lost 4 bases to trimming and J lost 10 bases, with 12 bases between them. Germline CDR1 and CDR2: SGDLS and YYNGEE. This chain's CDR3 is CASSPYPQEQFF. CDR3 nucleotides: TGTGCCAGCAGCCCCTATCCCCAAGAGCAGTTCTTC.

The chain links TRBV5-1 to TRBJ1-1; TRBD1 matches 7 bases. Trimming took 3 bases from V and 3 from J; bases not matched to a gene: 2. The germline V gene has CDR1 SGHRS and CDR2 YFSETQ. The CDR3 extends over 13 amino acids. CDR3 sequence: CASSWDRHTEAFF. The CDR3 region has the DNA TGCGCCAGCAGCTGGGACAGACACACTGAAGCTTTCTTT.

This rearrangement joins TRBV5-1 to TRBJ2-1, with a weak D call TRBD1 (6 bases). The V gene's germline CDR1 is SGHRS and CDR2 YFSETQ. This CDR3 is 16 amino acids long. Trimming shortened V by 2 bases and J by 0 bases, and 12 bases separated the two germline ends. The CDR3 loop is CASSLTGTSSYNEQFF. DNA for the CDR3: TGCGCCAGCAGCTTAACCGGGACAAGCTCCTACAATGAGCAGTTCTTC.

The genes are TRBV7-2 and TRBJ2-7; the match to TRBD2 covers 9 bases. Germline V gives CDR1 SGHTA, CDR2 FQGNSA. CDR3 size: 13 residues. J gave up 3 bases and V 5 bases, and 2 bases lay outside the gene matches. In nucleotides, the CDR3 is TGTGCCAGCAGCGGGACTAGCAGCTACGAGCAGTACTTC. Protein sequence: CASSGTSSYEQYF. The entire variable domain, with the rest obtained from reference TRBV7-2 and TRBJ2-7, is as follows: GAGVSQSPSNKVTEKGKDVELRCDPISGHTALYWYRQSLGQGLEFLIYFQGNSAPDKSGLPSDRFSAERTGGSVSTLTIQRTQQEDSAVYLCASSGTSSYEQYFGPGTRLTVT.

The J gene is TRBJ1-2, the V gene TRBV18; D unresolved. Germline lookup yields CDR1 KGHSH and CDR2 LQKENI. Trimming removed 3 bases from V and 4 bases from J, with 15 bases in between. CDR3 length: 15 amino acids. In DNA form, the CDR3 reads TGTGCCAGCTCACCGGAGGCTGAATTTGTCTATGGCTACACCTTC. Translation gives CASSPEAEFVYGYTF.

The chain links TRBV7-2 to TRBJ1-1; D not resolved. The V gene lost 1 base and the J gene lost 0 bases, with 6 bases spanning the gap. The CDR3 covers 14 residues. Germline CDR1 reads SGHTA; CDR2 reads FQGNSA. The DNA for the CDR3 is TGTGCCAGCAGCTTAGACAGACTGAACACTGAAGCTTTCTTT. This translates into CASSLDRLNTEAFF.

The chain combines TRBV11-2 with TRBJ2-7, with D possibly TRBD2 on 6 matching bases. V shed 0 bases and J shed 3 bases, with 6 bases lying between them. The CDR3 totals 13 residues. The germline gives CDR1 SGHAT, CDR2 FQNNGV. CDR3 nucleotide sequence: TGTGCCAGCAGCTTAGAGGGGGGCTACGAGCAGTACTTC. This encodes CASSLEGGYEQYF.

This clone was seen once. V usage is TRBV11-2 and J usage is TRBJ2-5; D perhaps matches TRBD2 (6 bases). Germline assignment: CDR1 SGHAT and CDR2 FQNNGV. CDR3 size: 16 residues. Deletions cut 0 bases from V and 3 bases from J, with 14 bases between. The CDR3 sequence is CASSLDGGYPKETQYF. The DNA for the CDR3 is TGTGCCAGCAGCTTAGATGGGGGGTATCCAAAAGAGACCCAGTACTTC.

The rearrangement joins TRBV10-2 to TRBJ1-2; D is undetermined. Germline lookup yields CDR1 WSHSY and CDR2 SAAADI. CDR3 size: 12 residues. Trimming pared 8 bases from V and 8 bases from J, leaving 15 bases between. CDR3 nucleotide sequence: TGCGCCAGCGACGGAGGGATGGGAGGCTACACCTTC. Amino acids: CASDGGMGGYTF.

The V call is TRBV28, the J call TRBJ2-7; 8 positions match TRBD1. CDR1 is MDHEN, CDR2 SYDVKM, per germline. This CDR3 is built from 14 residues. V lost 1 base and J lost 6; bases outside the gene matches: 5. The CDR3 protein is CASSLSRGQGEQYF. CDR3 coding DNA: TGTGCCAGCAGTTTATCCAGGGGGCAAGGCGAGCAGTACTTC.

The rearrangement uses TRBV19 and TRBJ2-1, with D perhaps TRBD2 (6 bases). Germline V gene data show CDR1 as LNHDA and CDR2 as SQIVND (reference sequence). Trimming shortened V by 3 bases and J by 9 bases, and 24 bases separated the two germline ends. The CDR3 has 17 amino acids. For the CDR3, the DNA is TGTGCCAGTAGTATGGTCTCGGCGGGGTCAGCCCAACGTGAGCAGTTCTTC. Residues: CASSMVSAGSAQREQFF.

The rearrangement uses TRBV7-9 and TRBJ1-2; D gene uncertain. CDR3 length equals 16 residues. With 0 bases removed from V and 8 bases from J, the gap between germline ends came to 19 bases. Germline CDR1 is SEHNR and CDR2 is FQNEAQ (reference sequence). CDR3 coding DNA: TGTGCCAGCAGCTTAGCAGGGAGCTTGAGCCTAGAGGGCTACACCTTC. This codes for CASSLAGSLSLEGYTF.

The chain is built from TRBV4-1 and TRBJ1-2; 8 positions agree with TRBD1. CDR1 is MGHRA and CDR2 is YSYEKL in the germline V gene. This CDR3 is 14 amino acids long. Trimming took 1 base from V and 8 from J; bases not matched to a gene: 6. The CDR3 loop is CASSQGTGTGGYTF. CDR3 DNA sequence: TGCGCCAGCAGCCAAGGGACAGGGACGGGAGGCTACACCTTC.

The chain uses TRBV7-2 and TRBJ2-7, with TRBD2 matching 14 bases. Germline V gene lookup returns CDR1 SGHTA and CDR2 FQGNSA. The ends lost 5 bases at V and 3 bases at J; junction bases unmatched: 12. The CDR3 totals 18 residues. As DNA, the CDR3 is TGTGCCAGCAGCCAGACTAGCGGGAGGGATCCAAAACGCTACGAGCAGTACTTC. It is translated as CASSQTSGRDPKRYEQYF.